The entry below gives a single T cell receptor beta chain sequence along with its context. Germline lookup yields CDR1 SGHTA and CDR2 FQGNSA. This CDR3 spans 16 amino acids. V lost 3 bases and J lost 8; bases outside the gene matches: 12. A second 7 to 11 cycle PCR used barcoded and J-beta primers. MiXCR was run by TCRdb on the 5' RACE reads, yielding one entry per CDR3 protein. The sample has some 1.5 million distinct CDR3 sequences; 28% are singletons. The sample originates from a study of blood T cells in healthy people across ages. Overall study context: Template switching retrieved approximately one barcoded beta molecule for each two T cells.

The gene calls are TRBV7-2 and TRBJ2-1; 8 nucleotides match TRBD2. Sequenced material: blood. The clonotype was recovered from a woman aged 25 to 39 in good health. The CDR3 reads CASSFTGTRFSDEQFF. CDR3 nucleotides: TGTGCCAGCAGCTTTACCGGGACTAGATTCAGTGATGAGCAGTTCTTC. The whole variable domain, filled in from reference TRBV7-2 and TRBJ2-1, reads GAGVSQSPSNKVTEKGKDVELRCDPISGHTALYWYRQSLGQGLEFLIYFQGNSAPDKSGLPSDRFSAERTGGSVSTLTIQRTQQEDSAVYLCASSFTGTRFSDEQFFGPGTRLTVL.